This TCR beta chain was sequenced during a study of blood T cell repertoires in COVID-19 (dated by TCRdb to 2020 to 2022). With respect to the entire study: Collaborator samples came from the United States, Italy and Spain and covered acute and convalescent phases of COVID-19. A freely available public database, intended as a resource for researchers studying the immune response to SARS-CoV-2, is where the repertoires were released. Samples came from the ongoing ImmuneRACE study (first 160 participants) plus 1,254 subjects from 6 global collaborators. The material from the prospective study consisted of cDNA or gDNA derived from T cells, B-cell-depleted T cells, or PBMCs. Nearly every sample came with metadata listing a de-identified subject ID, COVID-19 status, age in years and sex. Where available, HLA class I and class II types were taken from metadata supplied by the sample provider and were not determined by assay-based typing. Subjects who had been exposed to COVID-19, were actively infected with it, or had recovered from it provided the deeply sampled blood TCRbeta repertoires that made up the dataset. Paper-wide results and their limitations: The amount of clinical and demographic metadata varied by source and participant and was provided uncurated.

The CDR3 measures 13 amino acids from cysteine to phenylalanine. Only the CDR3 portion is preserved as DNA: 39 bases, with reading frame beginning at the first base. The germline V gene provides CDR1 SGHTA and CDR2 FQGNSA. V sheds 0 bases and J sheds 8 bases, leaving 5 bases between their ends. The immunoSEQ Assay, a bias-controlled multiplex PCR, was used to amplify TCRbeta CDR3 regions from genomic DNA. In the original analysis: Nucleated cell counts per sample were estimated from amplification of reference gene primers within the assay. Sequence reads were collapsed and filtered to measure the absolute abundance of every unique TCRbeta CDR3 rearrangement. Productive Simpson clonality was computed per sample as the square root of Simpson's diversity index over productive rearrangements. This immuneACCESS table, as held by TCRdb, lists in-frame sequences with V and J called but not all clones. Of the missing ones, under half trace to an unresolved V gene in checked studies; the others have no known cause. That table is the source of V, J and clone size, and D and trimming were worked out from the DNA. Recorded for this sample are tens of thousands of clones; about 81% of them occurred a single time. 15% to 20% of the sample is in the top ten clones.

As to this clone: No antigen is known for it. Qualities for individual bases were not recorded, and no much larger clone is one base off.

Whole blood was collected in K2EDTA tubes by collaborating institutions according to the institutions' own protocols. For TCRbeta analysis, collaborators shipped samples in one of three forms: frozen whole blood, isolated PBMCs, or DNA extracted from either of those sample types. This TCR was sampled from a human donor in a cohort sampled during active COVID-19. Recombination linked TRBV7-2 to TRBJ1-6, with the D gene call left open. The sample taken for sequencing was peripheral blood. The CDR3 amino acid sequence is: CASSLAQDSPLHF. The sequenced DNA is TGTGCCAGCAGCTTAGCGCAGGATTCACCCCTCCACTTT.